One and the same sample provided the 27 T cell receptor beta chains below, sequenced in a study of graft-versus-host responses after intestinal transplantation. Using immunoSEQ multiplex PCR, the repertoire was profiled, and TCRdb retains in-frame clones only, with some absent. The table records roughly 100,000 clones, roughly 93% of them present only once. No cognate antigen is known for these TCRs. Material: unstimulated CD8+ T cells sorted from spleen or lymph node cells, obtained before intestinal transplant. These receptors originate from a human donor who received an intestinal transplant.

Of note for this clone: At one boundary the junction diverges from the germline segment, which might be a read error. The CDR3 protein is CASTLGRRTGTGVNSPLHF. In DNA, the CDR3 is TGTGCCAGCACCTTAGGTCGTCGGACCGGGACAGGGGTCAATTCACCCCTCCACTTT. The chain links TRBV7-8 to TRBJ1-6, with TRBD1 matching 10 bases. The CDR3 loop spans 19 amino acids. Germline V CDR1 and CDR2: SGHVS, FQNEAQ.

This clone is a singleton in its sample. The V and J genes are TRBV5-4 and TRBJ1-1, with a weak D call TRBD1 (5 bases). CDR3 size: 15 residues. Per the germline V gene, CDR1 is SGHNT and CDR2 is YYREEE (reference sequence). The V end was cut by 2 bases, the J end by 3 bases, with 14 bases between. The CDR3 DNA follows: TGTGCCAGCAGCTTCATACAGGAGGGTCACACTGAAGCTTTCTTT. Protein product: CASSFIQEGHTEAFF.

The rearrangement links TRBV5-1 to TRBJ1-1, with a tentative D call TRBD1 (5 bases). Per the germline V gene, CDR1 is SGHRS and CDR2 is YFSETQ. The CDR3 extends over 14 amino acids. The V and J ends lost 7 bases and 0 bases respectively, with 13 bases between them. The CDR3 bases are TGCGCCAGCGCAAGCTGGGACTTGAACACTGAAGCTTTCTTT. Translation gives CASASWDLNTEAFF.

V gene TRBV29-1 combines with J gene TRBJ2-7; D is possibly TRBD1 (5 bases). The CDR3 contains 15 residues. With 7 bases removed from V and 2 bases from J, the gap between germline ends came to 21 bases. The V gene's germline CDR1 is SQVTM and CDR2 ANQGSEA. The CDR3 nucleotides are TGCAGCGCCCGACTCCTCGAAGGGGCCACCTACGAGCAGTACTTC. It specifies CSARLLEGATYEQYF.

The chain couples TRBV29-1 to TRBJ1-1; no reliable D call. CDR1 is SQVTM and CDR2 is ANQGSEA in the germline V gene. The CDR3 consists of 12 residues. V gave up 1 base and J gave up 0 bases, with 3 bases separating them. The CDR3 region is CSVEGLNTEAFF. CDR3 coding DNA: TGCAGCGTTGAAGGATTGAACACTGAAGCTTTCTTT.

The V and J genes are TRBV6-6 and TRBJ2-3; D is unclear. V lost 6 bases and J 1 base, leaving 14 bases between the germline ends. Germline V gene lookup returns CDR1 MNHNY and CDR2 SVGAGI (reference sequence). This CDR3 is 15 amino acids long. The CDR3 sequence is CASSPTGWGTDTQYF. CDR3 nucleotide sequence: TGTGCCAGCAGCCCCACCGGGTGGGGCACAGATACGCAGTATTTT.

The CDR3 coding sequence is TGTGCCAGTAGTCCTGGTGGGGGTTACGAGCAGTACTTC. This sequence encodes CASSPGGGYEQYF. V and J are TRBV19 and TRBJ2-7; D might be TRBD1 or TRBD2, each matching 5 bases. CDR1 is LNHDA and CDR2 is SQIVND in the germline V gene (reference sequence). This CDR3 has 13 amino acids. Trimming left V 5 bases short and J 4 bases short, with 12 bases between.

V is TRBV4-1 and J is TRBJ2-1; 7 bases fit TRBD1. Germline V CDR1 and CDR2: MGHRA, YSYEKL. J was trimmed by 9 bases and V by 3 bases; bases with no gene match: 17. This CDR3 has 17 amino acids. The CDR3 here is CASSHRTGLGGPIEQFF. In DNA form, the CDR3 reads TGCGCCAGCAGCCACCGGACAGGTCTTGGGGGACCTATTGAGCAGTTCTTC.

The chain employs TRBV29-1 and TRBJ2-7; TRBD2 is a possible D gene (6 bases). Germline loops: CDR1 SQVTM, CDR2 ANQGSEA. This CDR3 is 11 amino acids long. Trimming removed 3 bases at V and 5 bases at J, with 8 bases between. CDR3 in DNA: TGCAGCGTTGATGGCGGGGACGAGCAGTACTTC. It translates to CSVDGGDEQYF.

This rearrangement joins TRBV5-8 to TRBJ1-1; no definite D call. This CDR3 comprises 11 residues. The V gene's germline CDR1 is SGHTS and CDR2 YDEGEE. Trimming took off 4 bases at V and 13 bases at J, with 14 bases between the two ends. The CDR3 is CASSPGPDLFF. The CDR3 DNA reads TGTGCCAGCAGCCCGGGCCCGGATCTTTTCTTT.

The V and J genes are TRBV6-5 and TRBJ2-1; 7 nucleotides match TRBD1. V dropped 4 bases and J dropped 4; count of bases not matched to a gene: 10. Germline V CDR1 and CDR2: MNHEY, SVGAGI. CDR3 length: 16 residues. CDR3 coding DNA: TGTGCCAGCAGTTCCGAACAGGGGCGAAATTACAATGAGCAGTTCTTC. Its protein is CASSSEQGRNYNEQFF.

The chain employs TRBV29-1 and TRBJ2-1; D is uncertain. Per germline, CDR1 SQVTM and CDR2 ANQGSEA. This CDR3 comprises 10 residues. The ends were cut back, 4 bases at V and 6 bases at J, with 4 bases in the middle. The CDR3 sequence: CSVAPNEQFF. The CDR3 nucleotides read TGCAGCGTTGCCCCCAATGAGCAGTTCTTC.

The chain links TRBV7-9 to TRBJ2-1, with D tentatively TRBD1 or TRBD2 (5 bases each). The CDR3 has 11 residues. V was trimmed by 4 bases and J by 9 bases, leaving 7 bases between them. Germline CDR1 SEHNR, CDR2 FQNEAQ (reference sequence). The CDR3 loop is CASSSGREQFF. As DNA, the CDR3 is TGTGCCAGCAGCTCGGGGCGTGAGCAGTTCTTC.

This clone was seen more than once but under ten times. The CDR3 bases are TGTGCCAGCAGCCTCGGACAGATCGATGGCTACACCTTC. Translated: CASSLGQIDGYTF. The chain couples TRBV7-9 to TRBJ1-2; a weak D match, TRBD1 (6 bases). In germline, CDR1 is SEHNR, CDR2 FQNEAQ (reference sequence). Trimming took 5 bases from V and 6 from J, leaving 13 bases between them. The CDR3 spans 13 residues.

The gene calls are TRBV12-5 and TRBJ1-1; 7 positions match TRBD1. CDR1 and CDR2 from the germline V gene are LGHNT and FRNRAP. There are 15 residues in the CDR3. The J segment lost 0 bases and the V segment lost 3 bases, leaving 4 bases of the junction unmatched. The CDR3, as DNA: TGTGCTAGTGGTTTTTTGACAGGGTTGAACACTGAAGCTTTCTTT. This encodes CASGFLTGLNTEAFF.

This clone was counted once. The V call is TRBV4-1, the J call TRBJ2-7, with D possibly matching TRBD2 (6 bases). Germline V CDR1 and CDR2: MGHRA, YSYEKL. Trimming left V 1 base short and J 2 bases short, with 12 bases between. The CDR3 extends over 15 amino acids. DNA for the CDR3: TGCGCCAGCAGCCAAGGGGCCGGAGGGGCCTACGAGCAGTACTTC. It encodes CASSQGAGGAYEQYF.

The V gene is TRBV10-3, the J gene TRBJ1-2, with unresolved D. Germline CDR1 is ENHRY and CDR2 is SYGVKD. Deletions cut 0 bases from V and 3 bases from J, with 5 bases between. The CDR3 covers 13 residues. The CDR3: CAISESGDYGYTF. For the CDR3, the DNA is TGTGCCATCAGTGAGTCCGGGGACTATGGCTACACCTTC.

The chain carries TRBV5-1 and TRBJ2-7, with 7 bases aligning to TRBD1. This CDR3 comprises 14 residues. V lost 4 bases and J lost 3; bases outside the gene matches: 7. Germline CDR1 reads SGHRS; CDR2 reads YFSETQ. This chain's CDR3 is CASSEGQSYYEQYF. The CDR3 DNA reads as TGCGCCAGCAGCGAGGGACAGTCCTACTACGAGCAGTACTTC.

The chain combines TRBV25-1 with TRBJ1-1, with D perhaps matching TRBD1 (6 bases). Germline CDR1 is MGHDK and CDR2 is SYGVNS. The CDR3 is 14 residues long. With 8 bases removed from V and 3 bases from J, the gap between germline ends came to 16 bases. CDR3 in DNA: TGTGCCAGCTTGCCGTGGGGGCAGGACACTGAAGCTTTCTTT. This encodes CASLPWGQDTEAFF.

The V call is TRBV6-6, the J call TRBJ2-3; D possibly corresponds to TRBD1 (5 bases). The V and J ends lost 4 bases and 2 bases respectively, with 16 bases between them. Per germline, CDR1 MNHNY and CDR2 SVGAGI (reference sequence). The CDR3 sequence is 16 residues long. The CDR3 loop is CASSSTPGQITDTQYF. The CDR3 DNA follows: TGTGCCAGCAGTTCCACGCCAGGGCAGATCACAGATACGCAGTATTTT.

The V call is TRBV7-9, the J call TRBJ1-2; D may be TRBD1 (6 bases). The CDR3 has 17 residues. CDR1 and CDR2 from the germline V gene are SEHNR and FQNEAQ (reference sequence). V lost 2 bases and J lost 7, with 23 bases in between. Here the CDR3 reads CASSLSLWEGGYSGYTF. Written as DNA, the CDR3 is TGTGCCAGCAGCTTATCCCTCTGGGAGGGGGGTTATAGTGGCTACACCTTC.

Details on this clone: Within the sample, other DNA sequences also encode this same CDR3. This sequence joins TRBV4-1 and TRBJ2-7; TRBD1 aligns across 8 bases. Germline CDR1 is MGHRA and CDR2 is YSYEKL. The V segment lost 4 bases and the J segment 2 bases; nucleotides outside the gene matches: 1. This CDR3 contains 13 residues. In DNA form, the CDR3 reads TGCGCCAGCAGCCCGGGACAGGCCTACGAGCAGTACTTC. The encoded protein is CASSPGQAYEQYF.

V is TRBV27 and J is TRBJ2-7; D possibly matches TRBD1 or TRBD2 (5 bases each). This CDR3 region has 15 residues. Trimming stripped 5 bases from V and 5 bases from J, with 19 bases between. Germline V gene data show CDR1 as MNHEY and CDR2 as SMNVEV (reference sequence). The CDR3 spells CASSVTGTPGDEQYF. CDR3 nucleotides: TGTGCCAGCAGTGTCACCGGGACCCCGGGCGACGAGCAGTACTTC.

The chain has TRBV5-4 and TRBJ2-7, with D perhaps assigned TRBD1 or TRBD2 (5 bases each). Germline lookup yields CDR1 SGHNT and CDR2 YYREEE (reference sequence). This CDR3 contains 14 residues. Trimming cost V 1 base and J 7 bases, with 15 bases left between them. The CDR3 here is CASSLIQAGGEQYF. Written as DNA, the CDR3 is TGTGCCAGCAGCTTGATACAGGCGGGTGGTGAGCAGTACTTC.

This clone showed up just a few times. The chain carries TRBV2 and TRBJ2-1; D unclear. The germline V gene has CDR1 SNHLY and CDR2 FYNNEI. This CDR3 is built from 16 residues. V lost 3 bases to trimming and J lost 0 bases, with 12 bases between them. This CDR3 reads CASSENSQSSYNEQFF. The CDR3 DNA follows: TGTGCCAGCAGTGAGAATAGCCAGTCCTCCTACAATGAGCAGTTCTTC. The whole variable domain, remainder taken from reference TRBV2 and TRBJ2-1, is EPEVTQTPSHQVTQMGQEVILRCVPISNHLYFYWYRQILGQKVEFLVSFYNNEISEKSEIFDDQFSVERPDGSNFTLKIRSTKLEDSAMYFCASSENSQSSYNEQFFGPGTRLTVL.

This clone was seen only once. The chain is built from TRBV7-9 and TRBJ1-2; D remains ambiguous. The CDR3 totals 13 residues. CDR1 and CDR2 from the germline V gene are SEHNR and FQNEAQ (reference sequence). Trimming left V 1 base short and J 5 bases short, with 8 bases between. For the CDR3, the DNA is TGTGCCAGCAGCTTAGGGACGGTGTATGGCTACACCTTC. Translated: CASSLGTVYGYTF.

J is TRBJ2-7 and V is TRBV19; TRBD1 agrees at 9 bases. Germline V gene lookup returns CDR1 LNHDA and CDR2 SQIVND (reference sequence). V was clipped by 5 bases and J by 5 bases; unmatched bases: 7. This CDR3 is 14 amino acids long. The CDR3 nucleotides are TGTGCCAGTAGTCTCTCGACAGGGGGAAACGAGCAGTACTTC. It is translated as CASSLSTGGNEQYF.